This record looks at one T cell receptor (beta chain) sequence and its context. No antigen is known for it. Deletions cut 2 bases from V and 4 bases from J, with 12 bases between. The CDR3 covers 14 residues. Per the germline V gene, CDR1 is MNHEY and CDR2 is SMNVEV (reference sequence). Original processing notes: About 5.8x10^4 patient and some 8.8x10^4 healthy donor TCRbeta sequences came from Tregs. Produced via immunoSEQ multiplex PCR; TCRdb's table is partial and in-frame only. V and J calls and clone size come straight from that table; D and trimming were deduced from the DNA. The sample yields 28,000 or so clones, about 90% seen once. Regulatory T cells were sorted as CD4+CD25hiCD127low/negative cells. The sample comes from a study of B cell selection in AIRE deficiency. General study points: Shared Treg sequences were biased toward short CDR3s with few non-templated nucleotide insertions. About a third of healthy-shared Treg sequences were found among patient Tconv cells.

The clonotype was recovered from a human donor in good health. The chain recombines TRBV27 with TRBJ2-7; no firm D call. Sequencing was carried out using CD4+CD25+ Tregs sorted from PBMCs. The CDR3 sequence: CASSLGFGVYEQYF. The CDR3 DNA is TGTGCCAGCAGTTTAGGGTTTGGGGTTTACGAGCAGTACTTC.